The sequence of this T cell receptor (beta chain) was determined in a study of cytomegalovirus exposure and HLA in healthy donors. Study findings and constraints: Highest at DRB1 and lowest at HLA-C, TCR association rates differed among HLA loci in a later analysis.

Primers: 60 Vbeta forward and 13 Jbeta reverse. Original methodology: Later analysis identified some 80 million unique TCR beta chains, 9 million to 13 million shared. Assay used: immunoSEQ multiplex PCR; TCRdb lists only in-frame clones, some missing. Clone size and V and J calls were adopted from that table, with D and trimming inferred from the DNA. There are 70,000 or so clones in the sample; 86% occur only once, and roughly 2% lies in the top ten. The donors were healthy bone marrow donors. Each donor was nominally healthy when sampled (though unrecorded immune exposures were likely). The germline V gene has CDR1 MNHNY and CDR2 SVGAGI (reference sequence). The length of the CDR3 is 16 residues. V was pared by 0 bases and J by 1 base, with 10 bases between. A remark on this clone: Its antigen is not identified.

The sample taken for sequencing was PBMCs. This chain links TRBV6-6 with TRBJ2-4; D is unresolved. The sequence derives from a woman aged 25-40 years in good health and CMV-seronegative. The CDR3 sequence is CASSYSSSAAKNIQYF. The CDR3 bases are TGTGCCAGCAGTTACTCGTCATCTGCGGCCAAAAACATTCAGTACTTC.